The present entry profiles one TCR beta chain with its context. Its antigen is unknown. Vbeta (60) and Jbeta (13) primers were used in the PCR. Sequencing was performed with immunoSEQ multiplex PCR; in TCRdb, only in-frame clones are kept and a portion is missing. Of about 94,000 clones listed, approximately 80% are singletons. In germline, CDR1 is SGHAT, CDR2 FQNNGV. The CDR3 runs to 14 residues. V was pared by 4 bases and J by 7 bases, with 17 bases between. This entry comes from a study of cytomegalovirus exposure and HLA in healthy donors. Across the whole study: When fewer than 400 donors were genotyped, over 80% of them were found to fall in the Caucasian-associated ancestry cluster. Overall study findings and caveats: TCR beta V- and J-gene trimming was later associated with a missense DCLRE1C variant. In an earlier analysis, most TCR beta V segments were productive about 87% or about 30% of the time. Sequencing had likely introduced a cluster of highly shared sequence variants as an artifact.

V usage is TRBV11-2 and J usage is TRBJ2-7; D is possibly TRBD2 (6 bases). The receptor comes from a human donor in good health. Specimen: PBMCs. CDR3 sequence reads: CASSSYSMGGEQYF. CDR3 DNA sequence: TGTGCCAGCAGCTCGTACTCCATGGGGGGTGAGCAGTACTTC.